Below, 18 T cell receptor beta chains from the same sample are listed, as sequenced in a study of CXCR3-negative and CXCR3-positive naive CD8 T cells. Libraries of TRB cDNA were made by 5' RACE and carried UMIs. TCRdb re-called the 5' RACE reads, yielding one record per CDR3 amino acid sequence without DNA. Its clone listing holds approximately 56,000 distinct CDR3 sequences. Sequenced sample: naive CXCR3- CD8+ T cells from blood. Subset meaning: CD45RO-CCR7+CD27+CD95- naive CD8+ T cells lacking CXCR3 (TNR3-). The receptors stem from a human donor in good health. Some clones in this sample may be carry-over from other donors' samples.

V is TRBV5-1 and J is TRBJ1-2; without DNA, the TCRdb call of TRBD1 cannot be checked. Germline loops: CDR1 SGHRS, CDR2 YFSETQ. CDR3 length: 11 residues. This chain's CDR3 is CASSGGDGYTF.

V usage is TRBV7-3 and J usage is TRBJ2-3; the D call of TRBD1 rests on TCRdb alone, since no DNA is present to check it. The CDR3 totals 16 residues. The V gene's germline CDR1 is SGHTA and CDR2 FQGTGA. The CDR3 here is CASSLTGDRGTDTQYF. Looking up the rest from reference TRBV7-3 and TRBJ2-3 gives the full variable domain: GAGVSQTPSNKVTEKGKYVELRCDPISGHTALYWYRQSLGQGPEFLIYFQGTGAADDSGLPNDRFFAVRPEGSVSTLKIQRTERGDSAVYLCASSLTGDRGTDTQYFGPGTRLTVL.

The CDR3 loop is CASSLGLLAANSYEQYF. The rearrangement joins TRBV7-2 to TRBJ2-7; the D gene TCRdb calls, TRBD2, cannot be checked with no DNA. This CDR3 has 17 residues. Per the germline V gene, CDR1 is SGHTA and CDR2 is FQGNSA.

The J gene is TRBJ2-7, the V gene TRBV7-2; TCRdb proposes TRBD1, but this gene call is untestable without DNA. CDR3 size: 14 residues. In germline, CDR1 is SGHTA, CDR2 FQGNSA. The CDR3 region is CASSRGGPSYEQYF.

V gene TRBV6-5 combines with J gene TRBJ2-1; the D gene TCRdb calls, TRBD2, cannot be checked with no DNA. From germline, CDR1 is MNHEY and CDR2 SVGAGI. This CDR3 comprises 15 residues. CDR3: CASSYRGGGLAEQFF.

The CDR3 is CASRSTILAGEQFF. The chain employs TRBV7-2 and TRBJ2-1; TCRdb outputs TRBD2, but without DNA this stays unchecked. The CDR3 is 14 residues long. CDR1 SGHTA and CDR2 FQGNSA come from the germline V gene.

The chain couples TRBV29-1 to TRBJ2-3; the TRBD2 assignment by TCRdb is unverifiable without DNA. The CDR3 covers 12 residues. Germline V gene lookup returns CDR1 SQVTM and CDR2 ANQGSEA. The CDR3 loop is CSVHGSADTQYF.

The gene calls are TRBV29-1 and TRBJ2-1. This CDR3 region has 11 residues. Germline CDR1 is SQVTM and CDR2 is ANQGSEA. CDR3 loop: CSPSNYNEQFF.

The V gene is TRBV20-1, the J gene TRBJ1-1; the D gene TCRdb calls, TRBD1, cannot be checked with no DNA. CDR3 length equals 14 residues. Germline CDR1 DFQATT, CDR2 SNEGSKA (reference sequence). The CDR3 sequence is CSARGTGGDTEAFF.

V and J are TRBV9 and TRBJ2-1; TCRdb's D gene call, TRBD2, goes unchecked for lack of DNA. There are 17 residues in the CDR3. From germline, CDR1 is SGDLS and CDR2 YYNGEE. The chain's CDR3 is CASTKREGVLAGSEQFF.

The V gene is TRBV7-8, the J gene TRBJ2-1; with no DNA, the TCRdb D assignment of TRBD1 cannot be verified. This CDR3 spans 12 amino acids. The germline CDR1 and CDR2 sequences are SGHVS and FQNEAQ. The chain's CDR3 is CASSPQDNEQFF. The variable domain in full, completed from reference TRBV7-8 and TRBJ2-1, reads GAGVSQSPRYKVAKRGQDVALRCDPISGHVSLFWYQQALGQGPEFLTYFQNEAQLDKSGLPSDRFFAERPEGSVSTLKIQRTQQEDSAVYLCASSPQDNEQFFGPGTRLTVL.

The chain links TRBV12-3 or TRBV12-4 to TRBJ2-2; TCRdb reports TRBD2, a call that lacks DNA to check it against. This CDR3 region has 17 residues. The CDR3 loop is CASSRLVLAEDTGELFF.

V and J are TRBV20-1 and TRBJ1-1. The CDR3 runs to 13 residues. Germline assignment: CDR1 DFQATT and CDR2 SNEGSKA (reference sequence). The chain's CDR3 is CSAGFGMNTEAFF.

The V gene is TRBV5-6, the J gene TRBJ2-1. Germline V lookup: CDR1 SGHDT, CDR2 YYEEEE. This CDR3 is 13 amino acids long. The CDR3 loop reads CASSLPGRNEQFF.

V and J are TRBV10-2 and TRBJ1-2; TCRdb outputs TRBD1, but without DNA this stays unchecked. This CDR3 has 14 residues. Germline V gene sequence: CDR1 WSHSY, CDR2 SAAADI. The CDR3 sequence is CASSVGQGADGYTF.

CDR3 amino acids: CSVVGLGGSSIPDTQYF. The genes are TRBV29-1 and TRBJ2-3; as DNA is missing, the TRBD1 call by TCRdb cannot be tested. The germline gives CDR1 SQVTM, CDR2 ANQGSEA. The CDR3 spans 17 residues.

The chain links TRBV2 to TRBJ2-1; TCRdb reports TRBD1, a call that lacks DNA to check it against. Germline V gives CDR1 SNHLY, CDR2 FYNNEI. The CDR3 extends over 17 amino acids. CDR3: CASRKLGGGQTYNEQFF.

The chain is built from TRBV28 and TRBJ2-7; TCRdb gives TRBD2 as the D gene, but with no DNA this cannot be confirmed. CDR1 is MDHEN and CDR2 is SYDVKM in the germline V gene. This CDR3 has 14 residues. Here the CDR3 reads CASTERATPYEQYF.